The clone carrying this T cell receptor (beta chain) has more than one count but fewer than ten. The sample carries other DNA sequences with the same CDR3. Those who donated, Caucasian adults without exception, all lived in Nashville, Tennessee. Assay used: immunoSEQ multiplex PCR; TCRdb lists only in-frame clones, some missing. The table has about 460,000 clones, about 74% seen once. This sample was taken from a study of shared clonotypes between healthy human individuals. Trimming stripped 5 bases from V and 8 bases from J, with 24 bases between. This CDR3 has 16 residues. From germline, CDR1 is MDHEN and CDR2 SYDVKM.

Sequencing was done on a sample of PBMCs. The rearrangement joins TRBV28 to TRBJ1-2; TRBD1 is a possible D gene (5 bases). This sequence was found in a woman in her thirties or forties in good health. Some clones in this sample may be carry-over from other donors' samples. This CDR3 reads CASSIYLGRQTKGYTF. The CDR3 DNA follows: TGTGCCAGCAGTATATACTTGGGGCGACAGACGAAAGGCTACACCTTC.